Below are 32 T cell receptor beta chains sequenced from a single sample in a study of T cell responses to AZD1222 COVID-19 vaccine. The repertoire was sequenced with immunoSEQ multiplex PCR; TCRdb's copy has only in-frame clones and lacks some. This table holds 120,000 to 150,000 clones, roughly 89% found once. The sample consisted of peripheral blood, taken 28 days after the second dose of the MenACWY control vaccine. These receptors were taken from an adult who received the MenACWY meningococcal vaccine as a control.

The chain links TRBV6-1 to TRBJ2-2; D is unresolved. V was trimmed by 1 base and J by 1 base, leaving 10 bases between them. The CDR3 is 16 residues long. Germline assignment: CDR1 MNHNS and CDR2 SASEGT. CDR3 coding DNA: TGTGCCAGCAGTGAAGGTAGCAGGCGGAACACCGGGGAGCTGTTTTTT. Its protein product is CASSEGSRRNTGELFF.

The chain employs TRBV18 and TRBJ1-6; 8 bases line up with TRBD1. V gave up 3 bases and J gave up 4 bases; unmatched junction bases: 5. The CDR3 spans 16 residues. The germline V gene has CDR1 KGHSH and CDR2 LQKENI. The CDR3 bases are TGTGCCAGCTCACCGGTCAGACAGGGGTATAATTCACCCCTCCACTTT. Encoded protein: CASSPVRQGYNSPLHF.

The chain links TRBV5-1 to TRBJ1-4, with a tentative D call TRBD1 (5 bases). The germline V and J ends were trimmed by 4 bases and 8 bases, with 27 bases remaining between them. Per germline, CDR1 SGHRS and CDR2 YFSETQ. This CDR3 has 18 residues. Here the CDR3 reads CASSRVIARDRSDEKLFF. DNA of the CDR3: TGCGCCAGCAGCAGAGTGATCGCCCGGGACCGGAGCGACGAAAAACTGTTTTTT.

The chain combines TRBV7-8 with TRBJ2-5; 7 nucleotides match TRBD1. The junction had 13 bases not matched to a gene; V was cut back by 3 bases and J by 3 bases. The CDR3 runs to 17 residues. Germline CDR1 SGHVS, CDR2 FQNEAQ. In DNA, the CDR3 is TGTGCCAGCAGCTTTCCTCCCCGGACAGGACTTAAAGAGACCCAGTACTTC. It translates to CASSFPPRTGLKETQYF.

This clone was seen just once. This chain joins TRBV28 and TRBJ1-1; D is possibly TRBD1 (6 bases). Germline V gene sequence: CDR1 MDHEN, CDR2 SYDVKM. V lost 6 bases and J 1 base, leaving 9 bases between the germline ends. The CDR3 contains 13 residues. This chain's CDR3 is CASRRTENTEAFF. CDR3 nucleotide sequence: TGTGCCAGCAGGCGGACAGAGAACACTGAAGCTTTCTTT.

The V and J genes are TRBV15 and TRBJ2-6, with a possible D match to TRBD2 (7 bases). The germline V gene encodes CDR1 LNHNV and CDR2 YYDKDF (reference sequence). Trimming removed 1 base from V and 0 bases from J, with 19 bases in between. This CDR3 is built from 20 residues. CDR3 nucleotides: TGTGCCACCAGCAGAGGGAGTGGGGGGGCCCCCCCCTCTGGGGCCAACGTCCTGACTTTC. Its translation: CATSRGSGGAPPSGANVLTF.

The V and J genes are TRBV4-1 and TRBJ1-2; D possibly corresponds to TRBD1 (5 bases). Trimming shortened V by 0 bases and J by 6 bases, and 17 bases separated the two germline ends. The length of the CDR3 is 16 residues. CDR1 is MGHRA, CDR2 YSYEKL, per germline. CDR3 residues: CASSQDRKGEGHGYTF. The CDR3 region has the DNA TGCGCCAGCAGCCAAGATCGTAAAGGGGAGGGCCATGGCTACACCTTC.

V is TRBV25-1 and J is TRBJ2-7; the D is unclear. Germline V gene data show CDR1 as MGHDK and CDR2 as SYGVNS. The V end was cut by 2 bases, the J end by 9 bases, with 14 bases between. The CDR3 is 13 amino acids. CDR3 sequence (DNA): TGTGCCAGCAGTGAAGGCGCCCAGATGGGGCAGTACTTC. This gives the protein CASSEGAQMGQYF.

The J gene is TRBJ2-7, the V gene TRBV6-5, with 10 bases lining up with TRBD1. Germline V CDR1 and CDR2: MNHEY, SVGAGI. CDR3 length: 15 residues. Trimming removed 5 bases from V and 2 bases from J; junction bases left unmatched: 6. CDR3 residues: CASSPTGTGAYEQYF. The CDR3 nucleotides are TGTGCCAGCAGTCCGACCGGGACAGGGGCCTACGAGCAGTACTTC.

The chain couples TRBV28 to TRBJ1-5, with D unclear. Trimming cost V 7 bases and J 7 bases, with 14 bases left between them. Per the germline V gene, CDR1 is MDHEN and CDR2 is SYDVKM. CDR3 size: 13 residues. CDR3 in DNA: TGTGCCAGCAACCCCGGCTGGGCCCAGCCCCAGCATTTT. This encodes CASNPGWAQPQHF.

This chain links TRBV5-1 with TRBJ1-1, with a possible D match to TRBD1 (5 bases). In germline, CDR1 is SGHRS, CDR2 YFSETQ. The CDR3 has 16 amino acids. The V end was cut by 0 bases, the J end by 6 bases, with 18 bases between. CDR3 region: CASSLESGLYSSEAFF. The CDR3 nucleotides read TGCGCCAGCAGCTTGGAGTCAGGGTTATATAGTTCTGAAGCTTTCTTT.

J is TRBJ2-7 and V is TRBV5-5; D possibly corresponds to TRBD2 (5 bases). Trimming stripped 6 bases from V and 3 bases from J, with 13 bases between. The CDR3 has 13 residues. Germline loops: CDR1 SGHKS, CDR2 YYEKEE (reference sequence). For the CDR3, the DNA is TGTGCCAGCATAAAGACGGGGAGCTACGAGCAGTACTTC. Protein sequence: CASIKTGSYEQYF.

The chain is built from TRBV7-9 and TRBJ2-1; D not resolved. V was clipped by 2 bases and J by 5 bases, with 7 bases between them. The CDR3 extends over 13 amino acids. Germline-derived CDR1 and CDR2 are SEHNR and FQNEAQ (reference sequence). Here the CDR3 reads CASSLFEDNEQFF. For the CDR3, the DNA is TGTGCCAGCAGCTTATTTGAGGACAATGAGCAGTTCTTC.

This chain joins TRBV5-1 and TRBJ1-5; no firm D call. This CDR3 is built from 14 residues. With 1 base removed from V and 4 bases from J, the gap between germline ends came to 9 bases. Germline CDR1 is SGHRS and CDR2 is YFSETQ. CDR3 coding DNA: TGCGCCAGCAGCTTGCAACAGATTAATCAGCCCCAGCATTTT. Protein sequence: CASSLQQINQPQHF.

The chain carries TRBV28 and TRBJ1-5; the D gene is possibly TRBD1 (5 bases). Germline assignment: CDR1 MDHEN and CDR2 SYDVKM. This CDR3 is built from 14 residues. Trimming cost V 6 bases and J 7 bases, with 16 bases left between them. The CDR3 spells CASSHPMGVQPQHF. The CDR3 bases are TGTGCCAGCAGCCACCCGATGGGGGTACAGCCCCAGCATTTT.

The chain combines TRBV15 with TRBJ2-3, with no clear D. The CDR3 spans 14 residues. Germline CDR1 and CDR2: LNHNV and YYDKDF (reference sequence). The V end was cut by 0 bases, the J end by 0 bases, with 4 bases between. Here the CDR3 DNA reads TGTGCCACCAGCAGAGATCTGAGCACAGATACGCAGTATTTT. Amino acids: CATSRDLSTDTQYF.

CDR3 DNA: TGTGCCAGCAGCTTGGCCGCAGGGCTGAACACTGAAGCTTTCTTT. Its protein is CASSLAAGLNTEAFF. The chain couples TRBV5-5 to TRBJ1-1; maybe TRBD1 (5 bases). Germline values: CDR1 SGHKS, CDR2 YYEKEE (reference sequence). V was clipped by 0 bases and J by 0 bases, with 9 bases between them. This CDR3 has 15 residues.

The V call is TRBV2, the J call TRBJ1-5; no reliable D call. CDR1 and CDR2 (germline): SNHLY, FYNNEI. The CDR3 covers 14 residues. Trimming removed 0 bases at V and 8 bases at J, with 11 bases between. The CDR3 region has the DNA TGTGCCAGCAGTGAAGCCCCTCACCAGGAGCCCCAGCATTTT. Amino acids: CASSEAPHQEPQHF. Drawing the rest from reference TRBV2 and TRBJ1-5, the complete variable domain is EPEVTQTPSHQVTQMGQEVILRCVPISNHLYFYWYRQILGQKVEFLVSFYNNEISEKSEIFDDQFSVERPDGSNFTLKIRSTKLEDSAMYFCASSEAPHQEPQHFGDGTRLSIL.

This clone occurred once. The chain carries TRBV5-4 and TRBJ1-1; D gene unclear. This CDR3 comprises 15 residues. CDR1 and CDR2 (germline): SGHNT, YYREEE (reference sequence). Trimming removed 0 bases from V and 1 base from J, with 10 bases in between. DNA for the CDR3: TGTGCCAGCAGCTTGGCCGGACTGAGGAACACTGAAGCTTTCTTT. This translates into CASSLAGLRNTEAFF.

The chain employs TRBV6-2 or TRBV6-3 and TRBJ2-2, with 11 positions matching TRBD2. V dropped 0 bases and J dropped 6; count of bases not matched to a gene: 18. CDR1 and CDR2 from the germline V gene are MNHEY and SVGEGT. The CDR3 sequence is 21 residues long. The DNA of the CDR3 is TGTGCCAGCAGTTACTCGTTACCTAGCGGGAGGCTCGTCGTTGGGCCCGGGGAGCTGTTTTTT. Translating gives CASSYSLPSGRLVVGPGELFF.

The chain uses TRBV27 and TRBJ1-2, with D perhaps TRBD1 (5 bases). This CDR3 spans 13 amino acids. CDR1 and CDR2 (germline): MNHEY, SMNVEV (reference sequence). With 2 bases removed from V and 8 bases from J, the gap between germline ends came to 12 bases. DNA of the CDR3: TGTGCCAGCAGTTTAAACCAGGGTGGCGGCTACACCTTC. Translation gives CASSLNQGGGYTF.

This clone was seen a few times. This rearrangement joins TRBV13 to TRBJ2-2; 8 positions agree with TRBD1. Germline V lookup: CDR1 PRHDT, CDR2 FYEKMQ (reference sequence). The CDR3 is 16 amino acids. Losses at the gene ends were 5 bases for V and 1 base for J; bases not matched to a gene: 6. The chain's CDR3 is CASSVQQGGNTGELFF. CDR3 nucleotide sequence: TGTGCCAGCAGCGTACAACAGGGGGGGAACACCGGGGAGCTGTTTTTT.

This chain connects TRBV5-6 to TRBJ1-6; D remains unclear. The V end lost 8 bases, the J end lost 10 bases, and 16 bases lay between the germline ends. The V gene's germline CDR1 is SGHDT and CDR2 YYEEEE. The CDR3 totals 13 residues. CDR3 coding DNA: TGTGCCAGTACCGGGGATGTCAACTCACCCCTCCACTTT. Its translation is CASTGDVNSPLHF.

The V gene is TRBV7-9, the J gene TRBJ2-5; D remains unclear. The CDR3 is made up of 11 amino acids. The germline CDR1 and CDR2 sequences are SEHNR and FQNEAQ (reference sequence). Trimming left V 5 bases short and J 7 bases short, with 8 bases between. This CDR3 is CASSKETTQYF. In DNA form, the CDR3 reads TGTGCCAGCAGCAAAGAAACGACCCAGTACTTC.

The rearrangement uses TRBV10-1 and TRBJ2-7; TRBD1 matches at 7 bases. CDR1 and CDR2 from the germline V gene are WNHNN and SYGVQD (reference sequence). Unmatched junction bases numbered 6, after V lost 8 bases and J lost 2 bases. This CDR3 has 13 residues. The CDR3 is CASPKGTAYEQYF. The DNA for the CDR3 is TGCGCCAGCCCAAAAGGGACAGCCTACGAGCAGTACTTC.

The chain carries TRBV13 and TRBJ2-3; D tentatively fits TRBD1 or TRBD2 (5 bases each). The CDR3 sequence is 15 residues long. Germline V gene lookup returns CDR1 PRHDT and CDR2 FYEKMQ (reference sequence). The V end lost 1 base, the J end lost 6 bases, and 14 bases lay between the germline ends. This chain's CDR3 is CASSLAGGPGDTQYF. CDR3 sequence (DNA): TGTGCCAGCAGCTTAGCTGGGGGACCCGGGGATACGCAGTATTTT.

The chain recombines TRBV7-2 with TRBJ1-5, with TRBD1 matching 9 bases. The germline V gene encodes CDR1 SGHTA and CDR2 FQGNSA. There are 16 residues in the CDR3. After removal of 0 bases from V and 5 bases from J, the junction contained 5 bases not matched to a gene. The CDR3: CASSLAVGQGDQPQHF. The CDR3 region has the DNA TGTGCCAGCAGCTTAGCGGTGGGACAGGGAGATCAGCCCCAGCATTTT.

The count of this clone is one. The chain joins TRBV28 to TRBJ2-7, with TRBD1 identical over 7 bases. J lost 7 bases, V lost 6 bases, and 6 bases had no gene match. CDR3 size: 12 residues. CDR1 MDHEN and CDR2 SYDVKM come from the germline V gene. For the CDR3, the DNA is TGTGCCAGCAGCAACAGGGGCGGGGAGCAGTACTTC. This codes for CASSNRGGEQYF.

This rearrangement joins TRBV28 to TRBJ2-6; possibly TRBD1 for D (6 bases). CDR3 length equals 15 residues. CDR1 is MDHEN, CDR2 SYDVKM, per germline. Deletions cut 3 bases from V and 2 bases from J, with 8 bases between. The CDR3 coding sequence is TGTGCCAGCAGTTTTGAGGGGGCTGGGGCCAACGTCCTGACTTTC. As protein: CASSFEGAGANVLTF.

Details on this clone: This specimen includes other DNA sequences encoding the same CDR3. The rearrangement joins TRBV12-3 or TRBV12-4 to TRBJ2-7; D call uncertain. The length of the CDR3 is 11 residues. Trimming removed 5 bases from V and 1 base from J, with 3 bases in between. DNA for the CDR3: TGTGCCAGCAGTACATCCTACGAGCAGTACTTC. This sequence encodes CASSTSYEQYF.

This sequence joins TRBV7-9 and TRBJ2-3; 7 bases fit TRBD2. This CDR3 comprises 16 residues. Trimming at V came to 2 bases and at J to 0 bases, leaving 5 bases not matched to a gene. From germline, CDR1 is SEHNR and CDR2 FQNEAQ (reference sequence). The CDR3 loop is CASSLSPSGSTDTQYF. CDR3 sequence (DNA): TGTGCCAGCAGCTTATCCCCTAGCGGTAGCACAGATACGCAGTATTTT.

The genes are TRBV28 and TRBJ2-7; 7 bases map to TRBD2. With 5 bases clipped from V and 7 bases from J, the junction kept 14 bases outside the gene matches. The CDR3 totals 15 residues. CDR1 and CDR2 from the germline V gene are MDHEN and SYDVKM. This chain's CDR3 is CASSGAGAGIREQYF. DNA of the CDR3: TGTGCCAGCAGTGGGGCAGGAGCGGGGATTCGGGAGCAGTACTTC.